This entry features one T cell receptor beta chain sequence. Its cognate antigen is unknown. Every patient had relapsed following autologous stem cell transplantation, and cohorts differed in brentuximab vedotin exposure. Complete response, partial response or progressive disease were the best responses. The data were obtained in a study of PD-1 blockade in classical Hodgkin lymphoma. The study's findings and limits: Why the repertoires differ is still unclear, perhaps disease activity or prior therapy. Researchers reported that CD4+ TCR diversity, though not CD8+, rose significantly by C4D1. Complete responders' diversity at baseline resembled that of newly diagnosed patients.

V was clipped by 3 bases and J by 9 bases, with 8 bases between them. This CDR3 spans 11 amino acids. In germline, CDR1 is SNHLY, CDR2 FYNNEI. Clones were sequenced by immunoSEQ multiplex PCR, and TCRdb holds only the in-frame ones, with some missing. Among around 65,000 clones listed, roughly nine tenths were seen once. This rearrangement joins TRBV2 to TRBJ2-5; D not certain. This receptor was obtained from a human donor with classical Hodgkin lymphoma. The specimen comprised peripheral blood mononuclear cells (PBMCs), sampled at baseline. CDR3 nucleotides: TGTGCCAGCAGTGATGAACCTCCCCAGTACTTC. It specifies CASSDEPPQYF.